Listed below are T cell receptor beta chains from one sample, sequenced in a study of blood T cell repertoires in COVID-19. Data came from immunoSEQ multiplex PCR; TCRdb stores just in-frame clones and leaves some out. Among more than 250,000 clones listed, 86% were seen once. Sequences were obtained from peripheral blood. The origin of the receptors is a woman aged 45 to 65 with acute or convalescent COVID-19. Both conserved end residues are part of each CDR3. The D gene is left open where the match is weak. The listing skips clone size in some rows; elsewhere it reads once, few, many or a size class.

v_gene	d_gene	abundance	j_gene	CDR3aa	CDR3nt
TRBV9	TRBD2	-	TRBJ2-3	CASSVGLAETSTDTQYF	TGTGCCAGCAGCGTAGGACTAGCGGAAACTAGCACAGATACGCAGTATTTT
TRBV6-5	-	-	TRBJ1-1	CASSAPGINTEAFF	TGTGCCAGCAGCGCACCCGGGATCAACACTGAAGCTTTCTTT
TRBV29-1	-	-	TRBJ1-4	CSAYGQSATNEKLFF	TGCAGCGCTTATGGACAGTCGGCAACTAATGAAAAACTGTTTTTT
TRBV9	-	once	TRBJ1-3	CASSMTAPSSGNTIYF	TGTGCCAGCAGCATGACAGCTCCTTCCTCTGGAAACACCATATATTTT
TRBV6-6	TRBD1	-	TRBJ1-3	CASIDLTGENTIYF	TGTGCCAGCATCGATTTGACAGGGGAAAACACCATATATTTT
TRBV7-3	TRBD2	-	TRBJ2-2	CASSFLAGNTGELFF	TGTGCCAGCAGCTTTTTAGCGGGCAACACCGGGGAGCTGTTTTTT
TRBV10-3	-	once	TRBJ1-1	CASKNQGMTEAFF	TGTGCCAGCAAGAACCAGGGGATGACTGAAGCTTTCTTT
TRBV19	-	-	TRBJ1-2	CASSASGSGGYTF	TGTGCCAGTAGTGCCTCAGGGTCGGGTGGCTACACCTTC
TRBV27	TRBD2	-	TRBJ2-7	CASSWTSGYYEQYF	TGTGCCAGCAGTTGGACTAGCGGATACTACGAGCAGTACTTC
TRBV6-5	TRBD2	-	TRBJ2-1	CASRTGTSDYNEQFF	TGTGCCAGCAGGACCGGGACTAGCGATTACAATGAGCAGTTCTTC